This T cell receptor beta chain was captured by sequencing in a study of molecular identifiers for immune sequencing clone quantification (dated by TCRdb to the late 2010s). In terms of the full investigation: In a replicate experiment, RNA from around 20,000 or 100,000 naive CD8 T cells was split into five aliquots, four of which were sequenced. This methods study used CD8 T cells to benchmark TCR RNA copy counting and molecular-identifier clustering-based TCR repertoire sequencing (MIDCIRS). Broader findings and caveats from the paper: Modeling gave about 3.2 recovered TCR RNA copies per cell versus approximately 9 by digital PCR, implying roughly 29% capture efficiency. The naive libraries included spiked-in Jurkat TCR RNA (roughly 9 copies' worth), and this RNA is not part of the donor repertoire. Clones above 20 RNA copies held over 99% of molecules in CMV-specific effector cells but under 1% in naive cells. Identical TCR molecules sharing a barcode could cause highly expanded clone sizes to be underestimated. A single cell's worth of spiked-in Jurkat TCR RNA was reported detectable even among 850,000 to 1,000,000 naive CD8 T cells. When barcode sub-clustering was omitted, TCR diversity was inflated by chimeric consensus sequences, with chimeras reaching as high as 47%.

Libraries were constructed by PCR. Reads for this sample came from a NextSeq 500. Bulk TCR libraries were made following a previously described method, with the TCR primers given in Table S5. The Qiagen AllPrep DNA/RNA kit was used to purify total RNA. Before analysis, reads from multiple sequencing runs of the same library were pooled. In the original analysis: Reads were retained only if the reads had an exact TCR constant sequence, and the retained reads were trimmed to 150 nt and grouped according to their 12-nt molecular barcodes. Reads in each barcode group were sub-clustered using a 15% Levenshtein threshold, and a quality-weighted consensus sequence was built for each RNA molecule. Non-functional sequences were removed, as were lower-count sequences one edit away from another. Based on a fit of two negative binomial distributions, barcode sub-clusters having less than 20% of the maximum read count were discarded. TCRdb passed the public sequencing reads through fastp at Q25 and MiXCR, retaining productive beta sequences. Entries are consolidated by CDR3 protein sequence, retaining the most common genes and DNA. The V and J calls and clone size come from TCRdb's table, not from the authors' own analysis. Within this sample are roughly 100,000 distinct CDR3 sequences, with 35% of them counted one time only. Roughly 9.3% of the sample lies in the top ten.

Of note for this clonotype: Which antigen it targets is not known. Germline is not matched at one junction end, which may reflect a read error.

CDR1 and CDR2 (DFQATT, SNEGSKA) derive from the germline V gene (reference sequence). Including cysteine and phenylalanine, the CDR3 has 14 amino acids. CDR3 DNA is the only sequence kept; it has 42 bases, read in frame from the first base. Naive CD8 T cell libraries were made from roughly 18,000 to 920,000 sorted cells using 10%, 30% or 50% of purified RNA. On a BD FACSAria II, naive CD8 T cells were FACS-sorted as CD8+CD4-CCR7+CD45RA+ and collected into RLT Plus buffer. Approximately eleven TCR copies' worth of Jurkat RNA were spiked into roughly 17,000-1,100,000 naive CD8 T cell samples to test detection sensitivity. Enrichment of CD8 T cells was performed with RosetteSep CD8+ T Cell Enrichment Cocktail and Ficoll-Paque, after which ACK red cell lysis was carried out.

The chain links TRBV20-1 with TRBJ2-2; 7 junctional bases match TRBD1. This sequence originates from a human donor in good health. Some libraries in this study had Jurkat cell RNA spiked in. Sample: naive CD8+ T cells from blood, with Jurkat cell RNA spiked in. The meaning of the sample's cell subset or site label: FACS-sorted CD8+CD4-CCR7+CD45RA+ naive T cells. CDR3 region: CSAKRQGEAGELYF. In nucleotide form, the sequence is TGCAGTGCTAAGAGACAGGGAGAGGCCGGGGAGCTGTATTTT.